A single T cell receptor beta chain is shown here with its context. Its antigen specificity is not known. No base quality values were provided; no much bigger clone lies one nucleotide off. The immunoSEQ Assay was the method used to sequence TCRbeta CDR3 regions. After extraction, genomic DNA underwent amplification by bias-controlled multiplex PCR, followed by high-throughput sequencing. As for how the authors treated the data: Collapsing and filtering of sequences were performed to quantify the absolute abundance of each unique TCRbeta CDR3 region. T cell fraction was estimated by normalizing TCRbeta template counts to usable DNA, which was measured by amplifying reference genes present in all nucleated cells. Repertoire TCRs were annotated as SARS-CoV-2-specific when V gene, CDR3 amino acid sequence and J gene were exactly matched to a known reactive TCR set. MIRA supplied the reference SARS-CoV-2 TCR set, which was filtered for enrichment in COVID-19-positive ImmuneCODE repertoires so that public or cross-reactive TCRs were removed. Using the MIRA antigens, annotated TCRs were further analysed by specific ORF or by position within an ORF. Depth was the summed frequency of annotated unique rearrangements, while breadth was defined as annotated unique rearrangements over total unique productive rearrangements. Two-sided Wilcoxon rank-sum tests were used to compare TCR breadth between groups. TCRdb limited this immuneACCESS table to in-frame rearrangements with V and J called. A share of clones is missing; checked studies link under half to unresolved V genes, and the rest is unexplained. That table gives V, J and clone size, and the DNA gave D and trimming. The sample table contains 350,000 to 500,000 clones; only one count was recorded for 80% to 95% of them. About 4.4% of the sample rests with the top ten.

The sample originates from a study of Ad26.COV2.S vaccination and SARS-CoV-2 variants (dated by TCRdb to the early 2020s). Concerning the study at large: Vaccine-arm donors were drawn from COV1001, a multicentre, randomized, double-blind, placebo-controlled phase I-IIa trial of Ad26.COV2.S in healthy adults. Ad26.COV2.S was administered intramuscularly at a dose of 5x10^10 or 1x10^11 viral particles, either as one shot or as two shots given 56 days apart. TCRbeta repertoire sequencing was used to assess the specificity and breadth of SARS-CoV-2-reactive T cell receptors after Ad26.COV2.S vaccination. A total of some 30 samples were included in the TCR-sequenced set, comprising roughly 19 Ad26.COV2.S vaccine recipients, 5 placebo recipients and 8 SARS-CoV-2 convalescent individuals. Participants in the trial were split at random into five groups of five each, receiving low-dose or high-dose Ad26.COV2.S once or twice, or else placebo on both occasions. Investigators remained blinded to trial group allocation during experiments and outcome assessment.

Paper-wide results and their limitations: After vaccination, spike-specific CD8+ and CD4+ T cell responses were reported to show substantial breadth. Spike-specific TCR breadth was higher in Ad26.COV2.S recipients than in placebo recipients (P = 0.0014). Comparable non-spike TCR breadth was observed between vaccine and placebo recipients, consistent with only spike being contained in the vaccine. It was noted by the authors that total T cell responses may have been underestimated by the TCR breadth and depth analyses. The study lacked the statistical power to compare responses across vaccine doses or regimens.

Reading the label with the study, this specimen's treatment or condition is: roughly 20 received Ad26.COV2.S at low or high dose, single or two shots; roughly 5 received placebo; per-sample allocation not given. For vaccine and placebo recipients, repertoires were sequenced using samples collected on day 63 after the first injection. In Cohort 1b, around 25 adults aged 18-55 years were enrolled at a single site in Boston, USA, between 29 July and 7 August 2020. Ad26.COV2.S was a replication-incompetent adenovirus type 26 vector expressing a prefusion-stabilized SARS-CoV-2 spike protein from the original Wuhan strain. The V end loses 5 bases and the J end loses 5 bases, and a stretch of 9 bases separates them. From the cysteine through the phenylalanine, the CDR3 covers 12 amino acids. Only the CDR3 portion is preserved as DNA: 36 bases, with reading frame beginning at the first base. Per the germline V gene (reference sequence), LNHDA is the CDR1 and SQIVND is the CDR2.

The sequencing here drew on peripheral blood, taken in a trial of Ad26.COV2.S vaccine versus placebo. The rearranged segments are TRBV19 and TRBJ1-2, with TRBD1 tentatively as D gene (5 bases match). This sequence was found in a person between 18 and 60 years old who received the Ad26.COV2.S COVID-19 vaccine or a placebo. CDR3 region: CASSEDRYGYTF. The DNA reads TGTGCCAGTAGTGAAGACAGATATGGCTACACCTTC.